The clone carrying this TCR beta chain was found many times. The target antigen is unknown. The sample belongs to a study of T cells in Graves' hyperthyroidism and ophthalmopathy. Across the whole study: Upon initial diagnosis and before any treatment, peripheral blood was collected.

Study observations and caveats: Ophthalmopathy, as predicted by the model, came a median 6.5 months after the prediction.

Amplification targeted TCR beta CDR3 regions from RNA transcripts. TCR CDR3 regions were first amplified by RT-PCR with HTBI primers. TCRdb re-derived calls from the multiplex PCR reads in MiXCR, one entry per CDR3 protein. The sample includes about 400,000 distinct CDR3 sequences, over 12% seen only once; the top ten take around 27%. This sample holds PBMCs from about 10 ml fresh peripheral blood. The clonotype originates from a man aged 45-65 years with Graves' ophthalmopathy. The sequenced material came from blood.

CDR3 in DNA: TGTGCCTGGGGGAGGAACGAGTACGAGCAGTACTTC. Residues: CAWGRNEYEQYF. The gene calls are TRBV30 and TRBJ2-7; perhaps TRBD2 as D (6 bases). CDR3 length: 12 residues. The germline V and J ends were trimmed by 5 bases and 4 bases, with 12 bases remaining between them. Germline V lookup: CDR1 GTSNPN, CDR2 SVGIG (reference sequence).